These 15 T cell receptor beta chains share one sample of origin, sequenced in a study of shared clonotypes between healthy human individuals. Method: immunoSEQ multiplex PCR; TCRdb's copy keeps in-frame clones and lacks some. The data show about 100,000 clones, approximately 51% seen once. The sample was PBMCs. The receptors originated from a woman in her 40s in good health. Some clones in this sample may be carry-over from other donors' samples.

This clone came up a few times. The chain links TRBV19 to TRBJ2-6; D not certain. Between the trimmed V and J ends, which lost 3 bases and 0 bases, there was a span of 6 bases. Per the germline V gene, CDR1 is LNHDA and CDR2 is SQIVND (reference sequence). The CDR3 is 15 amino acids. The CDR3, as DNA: TGTGCCAGTAGTATCATCCGCTCTGGGGCCAACGTCCTGACTTTC. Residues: CASSIIRSGANVLTF.

The DNA for the CDR3 is TGTGCCAGCAGCTTAATGCTAGCGGGAGTCGTCGAGCAGTACTTC. Translating gives CASSLMLAGVVEQYF. The gene calls are TRBV7-2 and TRBJ2-7; 10 bases fit TRBD2. The CDR3 is 15 amino acids. V lost 2 bases, J lost 6 bases, and 7 bases stayed unmatched. CDR1 is SGHTA, CDR2 FQGNSA, per germline. Full variable domain (rest looked up from reference TRBV7-2 and TRBJ2-7): GAGVSQSPSNKVTEKGKDVELRCDPISGHTALYWYRQSLGQGLEFLIYFQGNSAPDKSGLPSDRFSAERTGGSVSTLTIQRTQQEDSAVYLCASSLMLAGVVEQYFGPGTRLTVT.

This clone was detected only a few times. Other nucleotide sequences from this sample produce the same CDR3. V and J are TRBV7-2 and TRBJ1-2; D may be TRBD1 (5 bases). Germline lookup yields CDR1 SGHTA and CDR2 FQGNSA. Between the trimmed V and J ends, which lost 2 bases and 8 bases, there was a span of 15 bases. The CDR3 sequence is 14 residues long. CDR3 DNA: TGTGCCAGCAGCTTACAACAGGCACAAGGCGGCTACACCTTC. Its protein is CASSLQQAQGGYTF.

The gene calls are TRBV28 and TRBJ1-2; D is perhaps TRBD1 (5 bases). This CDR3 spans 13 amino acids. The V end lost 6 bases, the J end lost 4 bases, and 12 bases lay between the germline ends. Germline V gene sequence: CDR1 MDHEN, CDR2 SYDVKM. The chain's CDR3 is CASSRERGYGYTF. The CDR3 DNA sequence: TGTGCCAGCAGCAGGGAGAGGGGCTATGGCTACACCTTC.

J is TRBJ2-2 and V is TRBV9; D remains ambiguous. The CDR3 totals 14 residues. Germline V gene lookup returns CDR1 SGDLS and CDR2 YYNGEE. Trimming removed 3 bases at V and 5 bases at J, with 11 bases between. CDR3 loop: CASSELKATGELFF. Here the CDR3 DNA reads TGTGCCAGCAGCGAGCTGAAAGCGACCGGGGAGCTGTTTTTT.

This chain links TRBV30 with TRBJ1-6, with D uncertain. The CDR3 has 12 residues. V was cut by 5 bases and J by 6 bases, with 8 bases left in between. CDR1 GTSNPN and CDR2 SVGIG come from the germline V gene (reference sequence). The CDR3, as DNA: TGTGCCTGGGGGCTGGCTAATTCACCCCTCCACTTT. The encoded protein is CAWGLANSPLHF.

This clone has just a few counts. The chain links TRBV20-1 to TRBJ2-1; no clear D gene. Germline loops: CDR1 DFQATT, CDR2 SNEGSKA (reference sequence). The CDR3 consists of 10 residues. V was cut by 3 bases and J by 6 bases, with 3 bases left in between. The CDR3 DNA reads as TGCAGTGCTAGTTTCAATGAGCAGTTCTTC. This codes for CSASFNEQFF.

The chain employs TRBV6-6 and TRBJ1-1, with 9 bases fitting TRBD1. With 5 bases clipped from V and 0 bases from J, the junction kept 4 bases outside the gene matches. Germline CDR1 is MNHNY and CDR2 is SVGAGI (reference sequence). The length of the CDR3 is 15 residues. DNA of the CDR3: TGTGCCAGCAGTAGGGACAGGGAGTTGAACACTGAAGCTTTCTTT. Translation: CASSRDRELNTEAFF.

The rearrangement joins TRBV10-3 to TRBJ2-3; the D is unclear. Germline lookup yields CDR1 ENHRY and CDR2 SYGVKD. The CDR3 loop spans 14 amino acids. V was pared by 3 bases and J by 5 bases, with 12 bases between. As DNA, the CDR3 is TGTGCCATCAGTGATGGACCAGAGGTAGATACGCAGTATTTT. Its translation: CAISDGPEVDTQYF.

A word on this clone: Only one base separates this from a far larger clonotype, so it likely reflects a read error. CDR3 nucleotide sequence: TGTGCCAGCAAACCGCAGGGGACCCCTCATTTGCGGTTCTTC. As protein: CASKPQGTPHLRFF. This sequence joins TRBV25-1 and TRBJ2-1; D perhaps matches TRBD1 (6 bases). Trimming left V 7 bases short and J 15 bases short, with 25 bases between. The CDR3 consists of 14 residues. CDR1 MGHDK and CDR2 SYGVNS come from the germline V gene.

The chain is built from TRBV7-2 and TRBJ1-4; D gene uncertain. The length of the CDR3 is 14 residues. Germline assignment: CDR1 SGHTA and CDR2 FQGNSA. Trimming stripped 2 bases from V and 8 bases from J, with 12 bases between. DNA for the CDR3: TGTGCCAGCAGCTTAACTTTTCGGGGAGAAAAACTGTTTTTT. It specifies CASSLTFRGEKLFF.

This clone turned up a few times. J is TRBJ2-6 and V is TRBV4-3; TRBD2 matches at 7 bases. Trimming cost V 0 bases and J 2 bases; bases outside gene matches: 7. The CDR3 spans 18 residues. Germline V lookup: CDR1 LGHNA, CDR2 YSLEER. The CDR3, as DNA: TGCGCCAGCAGCCAAGATGAGGCGGGAGTGGCTGGGGCCAACGTCCTGACTTTC. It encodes CASSQDEAGVAGANVLTF.

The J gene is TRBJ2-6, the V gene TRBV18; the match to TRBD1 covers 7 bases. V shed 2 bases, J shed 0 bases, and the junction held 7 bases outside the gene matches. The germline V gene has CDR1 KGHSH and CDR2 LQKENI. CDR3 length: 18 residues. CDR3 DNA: TGTGCCAGCTCACCAAGACAGGGCCCAAACTCTGGGGCCAACGTCCTGACTTTC. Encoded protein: CASSPRQGPNSGANVLTF.

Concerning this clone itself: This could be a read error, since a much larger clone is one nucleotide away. The CDR3 protein is CTSCWGGLQTQYF. The CDR3, as DNA: TGTACCAGCTGCTGGGGGGGCCTGCAGACCCAGTACTTC. The chain uses TRBV2 and TRBJ2-5, with D possibly TRBD2 on 7 matching bases. This CDR3 is 13 amino acids long. Germline CDR1 and CDR2: SNHLY and FYNNEI.

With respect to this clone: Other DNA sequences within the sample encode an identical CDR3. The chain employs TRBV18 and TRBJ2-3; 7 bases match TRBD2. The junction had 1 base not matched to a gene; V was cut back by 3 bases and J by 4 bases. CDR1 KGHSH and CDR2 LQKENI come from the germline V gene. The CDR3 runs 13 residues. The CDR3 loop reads CASSPAGADTQYF. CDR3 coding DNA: TGTGCCAGCTCACCGGCGGGGGCAGATACGCAGTATTTT.